One T cell receptor beta chain is described in this entry. The junction differs from germline at one of its ends, possibly a read error. The sample originates from a study of blood T cell repertoires in COVID-19. Per germline, CDR1 MNHEY and CDR2 SMNVEV (reference sequence). The CDR3 is 14 amino acids. The table came from immunoSEQ multiplex PCR; TCRdb's copy has only in-frame clones and leaves some out. This sample yields fewer than 150,000 clones, of which about 91% are seen a single time; almost 0.9% belongs to the top ten. The specimen sequenced was peripheral blood. The rearrangement joins TRBV27 to TRBJ2-3; D is perhaps TRBD1 (6 bases). This clonotype was sampled from a woman between 50 and 59 years old with active or convalescent COVID-19. CDR3 coding DNA: TGTGCCAGCAGTTGGGGGCCACCCACATATACGCAGTATTTT. This codes for CASSWGPPTYTQYF.